This TCR beta chain originates from a study of Ad26.COV2.S vaccination and SARS-CoV-2 variants (dated by TCRdb to the early 2020s). About the investigation overall: Vaccine-arm donors came from COV1001, a multicentre, randomized, double-blind, placebo-controlled phase I-IIa trial of Ad26.COV2.S in healthy adults. The TCR-sequenced set comprised about 32 samples: around 20 Ad26.COV2.S vaccine recipients, 5 placebo recipients and 8 SARS-CoV-2 convalescent individuals. TCRbeta repertoire sequencing was used to assess the specificity and breadth of SARS-CoV-2-reactive T cell receptors after Ad26.COV2.S vaccination. Blinding of investigators to trial group allocation was maintained during experiments and outcome assessment. Ad26.COV2.S was administered intramuscularly at a dose of 5x10^10 or 1x10^11 viral particles, either as one shot or as two shots given 56 days apart. Trial participants were randomized into five groups of five, in which low-dose or high-dose Ad26.COV2.S was given once or twice, or placebo was given on both occasions. What the study reported, not specific to this receptor: Non-spike TCR breadth was comparable between vaccine and placebo recipients, consistent with the vaccine containing only spike. The authors noted that the TCR breadth and depth analyses may have underestimated total T cell responses. Compared with placebo recipients, Ad26.COV2.S recipients showed higher spike-specific TCR breadth (P = 0.0014). Substantial breadth of spike-specific CD8+ and CD4+ T cell responses was reported after vaccination. The study was not powered for comparison of responses between vaccine doses or regimens.

The immunoSEQ Assay was the method used to sequence TCRbeta CDR3 regions. After extraction, genomic DNA underwent amplification by bias-controlled multiplex PCR, followed by high-throughput sequencing. In the authors' own workflow: To quantify the absolute abundance of every unique TCRbeta CDR3 region, sequences were collapsed and filtered. T cell fraction was estimated by normalizing TCRbeta template counts to usable DNA, which was measured by amplifying reference genes present in all nucleated cells. Repertoire TCRs were annotated as SARS-CoV-2-specific by exact matching of V gene, CDR3 amino acid sequence and J gene to a known reactive TCR set. The reference SARS-CoV-2 TCR set was derived from MIRA and filtered for enrichment in COVID-19-positive ImmuneCODE repertoires, a step that removed public or cross-reactive TCRs. Using the MIRA antigens, annotated TCRs were further analysed by specific ORF or by position within an ORF. Breadth was defined as annotated unique rearrangements over total unique productive rearrangements; depth was the summed frequency of those rearrangements. Two-sided Wilcoxon rank-sum tests were applied when comparing TCR breadth between groups. TCRdb mirrors the immuneACCESS table, restricted to in-frame sequences. Some clones are absent from its copies; in checked studies, under half trace to an unresolved V gene, and the reason for the others is unknown. V, J and clone size are those of that table, while D and trimming were read from the DNA. This sample has about 400,000 clones in its table, and about 91% of those were observed once. The ten largest clones represent 1.5% to 2% of the sample.

Trimming costs V 1 base and J 7 bases, and their ends lie 13 bases apart. CDR1 and CDR2 (LNHNV, YYDKDF) derive from the germline V gene (reference sequence). Including the terminal cysteine and phenylalanine, the CDR3 comprises 14 residues. Only CDR3 DNA is held: 42 bases, read in frame from base 1. Notes on this clone: Its antigen specificity is not known. Within one base of it there is no much larger clone, and no base qualities were kept.

The treatment or condition label here, explained by the study, means: 19 received Ad26.COV2.S at low or high dose, single or two shots; several received placebo; per-sample allocation not given. For vaccine and placebo recipients, repertoires were sequenced using samples collected on day 63 after the first injection. Between 29 July and 7 August 2020, Cohort 1b enrolled around 25 adults aged 18-55 years at one site in Boston, USA. Ad26.COV2.S consisted of a replication-incompetent adenovirus type 26 vector by which a prefusion-stabilized SARS-CoV-2 spike protein from the original Wuhan strain was expressed.

This TCR was sampled from a person aged 18-65 years who received the Ad26.COV2.S COVID-19 vaccine or a placebo. Recombination connected TRBV15 to TRBJ1-2; a tentative D call is TRBD1 (5 bases match). The sample in question was peripheral blood, obtained in a trial of Ad26.COV2.S vaccine versus placebo. Here is the DNA: TGTGCCACCAGCAGAGTAGGAGGGCAGGGTGGCTACACCTTC. The resulting protein is CATSRVGGQGGYTF.